Listed below are T cell receptor beta chains from one sample, sequenced in a study of graft-versus-host responses after intestinal transplantation. Method: immunoSEQ multiplex PCR; TCRdb's copy keeps in-frame clones and lacks some. The sample holds tens of thousands of clones, roughly 91% seen once. The antigens for these receptors are not known. Sequencing used unstimulated CD8+ T cells sorted from spleen or lymph node cells, obtained before intestinal transplant. The receptor set was obtained from a human donor who received an intestinal transplant. Both conserved end residues are part of each CDR3. The order of the fields is V gene, CDR3 length, D gene, J gene, clone size, CDR3 protein, CDR3 DNA. A D gene is named only where the DNA matches it firmly. Size tells how often a clone was seen (once, few, many) or the class of an expanded clone, and some rows leave it out.

>TRBV11-2|16|NA|TRBJ2-7|NA
CASSSSEGGSPYEQYF
TGTGCCAGCAGCTCTTCCGAGGGGGGGTCACCCTACGAGCAGTACTTC
>TRBV25-1|13|TRBD1|TRBJ2-4|NA
CARAGQGAYIQYF
TGTGCCAGGGCCGGACAGGGGGCGTACATTCAGTACTTC
>TRBV6-5|11|TRBD1|TRBJ2-1|NA
CASSYGTGVFF
TGTGCCAGCAGTTACGGGACAGGGGTGTTCTTC
>TRBV29-1|15|TRBD1|TRBJ1-2|once
CSAGTDRTPNYGYTF
TGCAGCGCCGGGACGGACAGGACACCAAACTATGGCTACACCTTC
>TRBV27|13|NA|TRBJ2-7|NA
CASSLGQSYEQYF
TGTGCCAGCAGCCTCGGACAGTCCTACGAGCAGTACTTC
>TRBV7-9|17|NA|TRBJ1-2|NA
CASSLSGDIRSNYGYTF
TGTGCCAGCAGCTTAAGTGGGGACATCCGTTCTAACTATGGCTACACCTTC
>TRBV12-5|15|NA|TRBJ2-7|NA
CASGLGRDSNGEQYF
TGTGCTAGTGGTTTGGGTCGGGACTCCAACGGGGAGCAGTACTTC
>TRBV27|14|NA|TRBJ2-7|once
CASRSDSHSYEQYF
TGTGCCAGCAGATCGGACAGCCACTCCTACGAGCAGTACTTC
>TRBV5-4|15|NA|TRBJ2-7|NA
CASSLAYTGTYEQYF
TGTGCCAGCAGCTTGGCCTATACAGGCACCTACGAGCAGTACTTC
>TRBV28|15|NA|TRBJ1-3|NA
CASSLSHNSGNTIYF
TGTGCCAGCAGTTTATCCCACAACTCTGGAAACACCATATATTTT
>TRBV6-5|13|NA|TRBJ1-4|NA
CASRRTSGEKLFF
TGTGCCAGCAGGCGGACTTCTGGGGAAAAACTGTTTTTT
>TRBV7-2|13|NA|TRBJ2-7|NA
CASSLDTFYEQYF
TGTGCCAGCAGCTTAGACACCTTCTACGAGCAGTACTTC
>TRBV4-1|16|TRBD2|TRBJ2-3|NA
CASSQDRGRATDTQYF
TGCGCCAGCAGCCAAGATCGCGGGAGGGCGACAGATACGCAGTATTTT
>TRBV7-2|14|NA|TRBJ1-6|NA
CASRLDRPNSPLHF
TGTGCCAGCAGACTAGACAGGCCCAATTCACCCCTCCACTTT
>TRBV11-2|16|TRBD2|TRBJ2-3|NA
CASSPVLGTSADTQYF
TGTGCCAGCAGCCCAGTTTTAGGGACTAGCGCAGATACGCAGTATTTT
>TRBV5-4|15|NA|TRBJ2-6|NA
CASSPRQSGANVLTF
TGTGCCAGCAGCCCCAGACAGTCTGGGGCCAACGTCCTGACTTTC
>TRBV27|11|NA|TRBJ2-2|NA
CASRAGGELFF
TGTGCCAGCAGAGCAGGAGGGGAGCTGTTTTTT